This passage covers 30 T cell receptor beta chains from one sample sequenced in a study of T cell changes during pregnancy in multiple sclerosis. Repertoires were generated with immunoSEQ multiplex PCR, while TCRdb's copy carries only in-frame clones and drops some. The sample contains tens of thousands of clones, about 91% of which appear only once. Specimen: peripheral blood, collected before pregnancy. The receptors were gathered from a female donor with multiple sclerosis, enrolled in a pregnancy study.

The V gene is TRBV5-1, the J gene TRBJ2-3; 12 bases are a match to TRBD2. The CDR3 is 16 amino acids. With 1 base clipped from V and 0 bases from J, the junction kept 0 bases outside the gene matches. The germline CDR1 and CDR2 sequences are SGHRS and YFSETQ. As DNA, the CDR3 is TGCGCCAGCAGCTTGCTAGCGGGGGGGAGCACAGATACGCAGTATTTT. Translated: CASSLLAGGSTDTQYF.

The chain is built from TRBV13 and TRBJ2-2; D remains ambiguous. Per the germline V gene, CDR1 is PRHDT and CDR2 is FYEKMQ (reference sequence). This CDR3 contains 14 residues. V gave up 0 bases and J gave up 8 bases, with 10 bases separating them. The CDR3 loop reads CASSLGRSFGELFF. As DNA, the CDR3 is TGTGCCAGCAGCTTAGGCCGGTCTTTTGGGGAGCTGTTTTTT. Full variable domain (outside the CDR3, taken from reference TRBV13 and TRBJ2-2): AAGVIQSPRHLIKEKRETATLKCYPIPRHDTVYWYQQGPGQDPQFLISFYEKMQSDKGSIPDRFSAQQFSDYHSELNMSSLELGDSALYFCASSLGRSFGELFFGEGSRLTVL.

The rearrangement uses TRBV30 and TRBJ2-7; 7 nucleotides line up with TRBD2. Germline values: CDR1 GTSNPN, CDR2 SVGIG (reference sequence). The CDR3 has 16 residues. The V and J ends lost 0 bases and 2 bases, in that order; junction bases with no gene match: 10. CDR3 region: CAWSVQGGLGAYEQYF. The CDR3 DNA reads TGTGCCTGGAGTGTACAAGGAGGACTAGGGGCCTACGAGCAGTACTTC.

The V call is TRBV2, the J call TRBJ2-1; D might be TRBD2 (5 bases). CDR3 length: 16 residues. Germline loops: CDR1 SNHLY, CDR2 FYNNEI. The V end lost 6 bases, the J end lost 8 bases, and 23 bases lay between the germline ends. DNA for the CDR3: TGTGCCAGCAGCCGGGTTGAGATAGGAGGCCTCCATGAGCAGTTCTTC. Its protein is CASSRVEIGGLHEQFF.

This sequence joins TRBV9 and TRBJ2-2; possibly TRBD1 for D (6 bases). This CDR3 is 11 amino acids long. CDR1 and CDR2 from the germline V gene are SGDLS and YYNGEE. V was shortened by 6 bases and J by 8 bases, with 8 bases between the two germline ends. The CDR3 reads CASTDRGELFF. The CDR3 nucleotides read TGTGCCAGCACTGACAGGGGGGAGCTGTTTTTT.

CDR3 in amino acids: CASSRSPQAYEQYF. DNA of the CDR3: TGTGCCAGCAGTCGATCTCCCCAGGCTTACGAGCAGTACTTC. V and J are TRBV6-5 and TRBJ2-7, with no clear D. Looked up from germline, CDR1 is MNHEY and CDR2 is SVGAGI. The length of the CDR3 is 14 residues. Trimming took 5 bases from V and 4 from J, leaving 15 bases between them.

The rearrangement joins TRBV10-3 to TRBJ1-3, with D unclear. In germline, CDR1 is ENHRY, CDR2 SYGVKD. CDR3 length: 12 residues. V gave up 6 bases and J gave up 3 bases, with 6 bases separating them. The CDR3 DNA is TGTGCCATCAGGCCAGATGGAAACACCATATATTTT. It translates to CAIRPDGNTIYF.

The chain employs TRBV19 and TRBJ2-7, with 8 bases identical to TRBD2. Germline V gene data show CDR1 as LNHDA and CDR2 as SQIVND (reference sequence). CDR3 size: 14 residues. Germline trimming cut 5 bases from V and 6 bases from J; bases unmatched to any gene: 9. The CDR3 nucleotides read TGTGCCAGTAGTCCCTCAGCGGGGGATTTCGAGCAGTACTTC. It is translated as CASSPSAGDFEQYF.

V gene TRBV6-5 combines with J gene TRBJ1-2, with 8 bases aligning to TRBD1. Unmatched junction bases numbered 12, after V lost 5 bases and J lost 7 bases. Looked up from germline, CDR1 is MNHEY and CDR2 is SVGAGI. The CDR3 covers 15 residues. The CDR3 here is CASSRPGQEFTGYTF. CDR3 DNA sequence: TGTGCCAGCAGTAGGCCGGGACAGGAGTTCACTGGCTACACCTTC.

The chain couples TRBV5-6 to TRBJ2-3; 7 bases map to TRBD1. This CDR3 region has 13 residues. V lost 4 bases to trimming and J lost 3 bases; unmatched junction nucleotides: 2. Germline-derived CDR1 and CDR2 are SGHDT and YYEEEE. The CDR3 reads CASSRGQTDTQYF. CDR3 in DNA: TGTGCCAGCAGCCGGGGACAGACAGATACGCAGTATTTT.

This chain links TRBV27 with TRBJ1-5; maybe TRBD1 (6 bases). V was shortened by 2 bases and J by 5 bases, with 10 bases between the two germline ends. Germline assignment: CDR1 MNHEY and CDR2 SMNVEV (reference sequence). This CDR3 spans 14 amino acids. CDR3 region: CASSLRGAHQPQHF. CDR3 DNA sequence: TGTGCCAGCAGTTTACGGGGGGCGCATCAGCCCCAGCATTTT.

The V and J genes are TRBV7-6 and TRBJ2-2; 9 bases agree with TRBD1. V lost 5 bases, J lost 5 bases, and 6 bases stayed unmatched. This CDR3 has 15 amino acids. In germline, CDR1 is SGHVS, CDR2 FNYEAQ. The CDR3 reads CASSSAGTGTGELFF. Here the CDR3 DNA reads TGTGCCAGCAGCAGTGCCGGGACAGGGACCGGGGAGCTGTTTTTT.

The count of this clone is one. This chain uses TRBV5-1 with TRBJ1-6; possibly TRBD1 for D (5 bases). Deletions cut 3 bases from V and 9 bases from J, with 13 bases between. Per the germline V gene, CDR1 is SGHRS and CDR2 is YFSETQ. This CDR3 contains 14 residues. The CDR3 DNA follows: TGCGCCAGCAGCTCTGGACAAGGTGGTTCACCCCTCCACTTT. This gives the protein CASSSGQGGSPLHF.

The chain uses TRBV5-1 and TRBJ2-5, with TRBD1 matching over 8 bases. Looked up from germline, CDR1 is SGHRS and CDR2 is YFSETQ. V lost 4 bases, J lost 5 bases, and 7 bases stayed unmatched. The CDR3 is made up of 14 amino acids. The CDR3 nucleotides read TGCGCCAGCAGCACCGGACAGGGTCGGGAGACCCAGTACTTC. This translates into CASSTGQGRETQYF.

This clone has only one observation. The chain recombines TRBV2 with TRBJ2-7; TRBD1 agrees at 7 bases. Germline assignment: CDR1 SNHLY and CDR2 FYNNEI. V lost 6 bases and J lost 3; bases outside the gene matches: 5. The CDR3 consists of 13 residues. CDR3 amino acids: CASSERGLYEQYF. The CDR3 region has the DNA TGTGCCAGCAGCGAAAGGGGGCTCTACGAGCAGTACTTC.

This chain links TRBV5-1 with TRBJ1-1; 7 nucleotides agree with TRBD1. The ends lost 2 bases at V and 6 bases at J; junction bases unmatched: 4. This CDR3 is built from 13 residues. CDR1 is SGHRS, CDR2 YFSETQ, per germline. CDR3 sequence (DNA): TGCGCCAGCAGCTTTACAGGGGACTCTGAAGCTTTCTTT. It specifies CASSFTGDSEAFF.

The chain has TRBV5-1 and TRBJ1-1; a possible D gene is TRBD1 (5 bases). Germline values: CDR1 SGHRS, CDR2 YFSETQ. The ends were cut back, 4 bases at V and 1 base at J, with 8 bases in the middle. The CDR3 sequence is 13 residues long. The CDR3 nucleotides are TGCGCCAGCAGCATAGGACAGAACACTGAAGCTTTCTTT. This translates into CASSIGQNTEAFF.

The genes are TRBV19 and TRBJ1-1; D unresolved. The germline gives CDR1 LNHDA, CDR2 SQIVND (reference sequence). V lost 1 base, J lost 0 bases, and 27 bases lay in between. CDR3 length equals 21 residues. Here the CDR3 reads CASSIGVRLSFFSALNTEAFF. Here the CDR3 DNA reads TGTGCCAGTAGTATAGGGGTGCGGCTAAGCTTCTTCTCGGCGCTGAACACTGAAGCTTTCTTT. The variable domain in full, completed from reference TRBV19 and TRBJ1-1, reads DGGITQSPKYLFRKEGQNVTLSCEQNLNHDAMYWYRQDPGQGLRLIYYSQIVNDFQKGDIAEGYSVSREKKESFPLTVTSAQKNPTAFYLCASSIGVRLSFFSALNTEAFFGQGTRLTVV.

The gene calls are TRBV5-1 and TRBJ2-5, with 7 bases matching TRBD1. The CDR3 loop spans 14 amino acids. With V trimmed by 3 bases and J by 2 bases, 4 bases remained unmatched. Germline V lookup: CDR1 SGHRS, CDR2 YFSETQ. The DNA for the CDR3 is TGCGCCAGCAGCTGGGGACAGTTACAAGAGACCCAGTACTTC. This encodes CASSWGQLQETQYF. The variable domain in full, with the rest retrieved from reference TRBV5-1 and TRBJ2-5, is KAGVTQTPRYLIKTRGQQVTLSCSPISGHRSVSWYQQTPGQGLQFLFEYFSETQRNKGNFPGRFSGRQFSNSRSEMNVSTLELGDSALYLCASSWGQLQETQYFGPGTRLLVL.

The J gene is TRBJ2-1, the V gene TRBV7-2, with 9 bases fitting TRBD1. CDR3 length: 16 residues. Germline assignment: CDR1 SGHTA and CDR2 FQGNSA. Trimming took 5 bases from V and 5 from J; bases not matched to a gene: 10. The CDR3 loop is CASSPNRDRVNNEQFF. Written as DNA, the CDR3 is TGTGCCAGCAGCCCAAATCGGGACAGGGTCAACAATGAGCAGTTCTTC.

The V and J genes are TRBV4-1 and TRBJ2-1; 10 nucleotides match TRBD2. Germline CDR1 is MGHRA and CDR2 is YSYEKL. The length of the CDR3 is 15 residues. The trim removed 5 bases at V and 2 bases at J, leaving 3 bases unmatched. The chain's CDR3 is CASSLAGGAYNEQFF. The CDR3 DNA follows: TGCGCCAGCAGCTTAGCGGGGGGAGCCTACAATGAGCAGTTCTTC.

V is TRBV30 and J is TRBJ1-1, with TRBD1 matching 10 bases. Per the germline V gene, CDR1 is GTSNPN and CDR2 is SVGIG (reference sequence). The CDR3 extends over 13 amino acids. The V gene end was trimmed by 3 bases and the J gene end by 4 bases; junction bases not matched to a gene: 2. As DNA, the CDR3 is TGTGCCTGGAGGGGGGACAGGGGCACTGAAGCTTTCTTT. Its protein product is CAWRGDRGTEAFF.

This chain uses TRBV18 with TRBJ2-7; the match to TRBD1 covers 7 bases. The CDR3 runs to 14 residues. The germline gives CDR1 KGHSH, CDR2 LQKENI. V trimming: 6 bases; J trimming: 2 bases; junction bases outside the gene matches: 7. CDR3 loop: CASSPRDRTYEQYF. The DNA for the CDR3 is TGTGCCAGCTCTCCCCGGGACAGAACCTACGAGCAGTACTTC.

This clone was seen once. The genes are TRBV13 and TRBJ1-1; D might be TRBD1 (5 bases). Trimming stripped 3 bases from V and 1 base from J, with 9 bases between. The CDR3 is 14 amino acids. The germline CDR1 and CDR2 sequences are PRHDT and FYEKMQ (reference sequence). The CDR3 region has the DNA TGTGCCAGCAGCTTCCCGGGGGAGAACACTGAAGCTTTCTTT. Amino acids: CASSFPGENTEAFF.

V usage is TRBV27 and J usage is TRBJ1-3, with a possible D match to TRBD1 (5 bases). This CDR3 has 16 residues. V was cut by 6 bases and J by 0 bases, with 15 bases left in between. The germline CDR1 and CDR2 sequences are MNHEY and SMNVEV (reference sequence). Here the CDR3 DNA reads TGTGCCAGCAGCCCGGGGGGGAGGACCTCTGGAAACACCATATATTTT. Amino acids: CASSPGGRTSGNTIYF.

This chain connects TRBV7-9 to TRBJ1-2; TRBD1 matches 8 bases. J gave up 6 bases and V 0 bases, and 0 bases lay outside the gene matches. The CDR3 consists of 13 residues. Germline values: CDR1 SEHNR, CDR2 FQNEAQ (reference sequence). DNA of the CDR3: TGTGCCAGCAGCTTAGCGGACAGGGATGGCTACACCTTC. It translates to CASSLADRDGYTF.

V and J are TRBV19 and TRBJ2-7, with 9 bases fitting TRBD2. Per the germline V gene, CDR1 is LNHDA and CDR2 is SQIVND (reference sequence). CDR3 length: 16 residues. V lost 4 bases and J lost 1; bases outside the gene matches: 8. As DNA, the CDR3 is TGTGCCAGTAGTAAGAATAGCGGGGGCCAATCCTACGAGCAGTACTTC. The encoded protein is CASSKNSGGQSYEQYF.

V and J are TRBV5-1 and TRBJ2-1, with TRBD2 identical over 12 bases. Trimming took 0 bases from V and 10 from J; bases not matched to a gene: 11. Germline V gene sequence: CDR1 SGHRS, CDR2 YFSETQ. The CDR3 is 17 amino acids. This chain's CDR3 is CASSLGGLAGIVGEQFF. The CDR3 coding sequence is TGCGCCAGCAGCTTGGGAGGACTAGCGGGGATAGTCGGGGAGCAGTTCTTC.

The rearrangement uses TRBV6-1 and TRBJ2-3; 7 nucleotides match TRBD1. The germline gives CDR1 MNHNS, CDR2 SASEGT. With V trimmed by 8 bases and J by 0 bases, 8 bases remained unmatched. This CDR3 has 15 amino acids. This chain's CDR3 is CASRPQTGSTDTQYF. The CDR3 coding sequence is TGTGCCAGCCGGCCCCAGACAGGGAGCACAGATACGCAGTATTTT.

The chain employs TRBV2 and TRBJ1-4, with a possible D match to TRBD1 (5 bases). V gave up 6 bases and J gave up 0 bases, with 14 bases separating them. Per germline, CDR1 SNHLY and CDR2 FYNNEI. CDR3 length equals 16 residues. CDR3 protein: CASRGLRSSTNEKLFF. The CDR3, as DNA: TGTGCCAGCAGGGGACTTAGGAGCTCAACTAATGAAAAACTGTTTTTT.